This T cell receptor (beta chain) was captured in a study of T-cell reconstitution after alpha-beta-depleted transplantation in children (TCRdb year 2016). Some background on the complete study: Using TCR repertoire profiling, the study followed T-cell immune reconstitution in a quantitative way in children after TCRalphabeta/CD19-depleted allogeneic hematopoietic cell transplantation.

CDR1 DFQATT and CDR2 SNEGSKA were looked up in the germline V gene (reference sequence). The CDR3 measures 13 amino acids from cysteine to phenylalanine. Here the CDR3 DNA is all that survives: 39 bases in frame from base 1. This clonotype was picked up many times. Its antigen is currently not known. No quality values exist for individual bases; no much larger clone is one base distant. The receptor library was made with PCR. The sequencer listed for this sample is Illumina HiSeq 2500. To normalize quantification of the TCRbeta repertoire, the TCR libraries were built with molecular barcoding that relied on unique molecular identifiers. TCRdb applied fastp at Q25 and MiXCR to the public reads, then kept only in-frame beta chains. Rows are combined by CDR3 protein, so each entry shows the most common genes and DNA. For this sample the table gives 600,000 to 700,000 distinct CDR3 sequences, of which over 15% were detected only once. The ten largest clones add up to 1.1% of the sample.

Recombination connected TRBV20-1 to TRBJ1-1, with the D gene too uncertain to name. The TCR originated in a human donor who donated a stem cell graft to a child with acute myeloid leukemia. Sequences were derived from PBMCs from the stem cell graft donor, sampled from the stem cell graft. The CDR3 corresponds to CRASRGRDTEAFF. The nucleotide sequence reads TGCAGGGCGTCTCGAGGAAGAGACACTGAAGCTTTCTTT.